These 12 T cell receptor beta chains share one sample of origin, sequenced in a study of T cells in localized non-small cell lung cancer. Clones were sequenced by immunoSEQ multiplex PCR, and TCRdb holds only the in-frame ones, with some missing. This sample has some 50,000 clones, with about 88% found just once. The material sequenced was PBMCs, taken before any cancer treatment. These TCRs come from a female donor with stage II lung adenocarcinoma.

This chain joins TRBV7-2 and TRBJ1-4; perhaps TRBD1 as D (5 bases). The germline V gene has CDR1 SGHTA and CDR2 FQGNSA. The CDR3 spans 14 residues. The V gene lost 7 bases and the J gene lost 7 bases, with 16 bases spanning the gap. The CDR3 sequence is CASNTGRASEKLFF. CDR3 nucleotide sequence: TGTGCCAGCAATACGGGGCGGGCGAGTGAAAAACTGTTTTTT.

In its sample, this clone was seen a few times. V usage is TRBV11-2 and J usage is TRBJ1-2, with unresolved D. Trimming removed 3 bases from V and 1 base from J, with 6 bases in between. This CDR3 comprises 13 residues. Germline V gene lookup returns CDR1 SGHAT and CDR2 FQNNGV. The CDR3 spells CASSLKHNYGYTF. The CDR3 nucleotides are TGTGCCAGCAGCTTGAAACATAACTATGGCTACACCTTC.

The chain uses TRBV13 and TRBJ1-1, with 7 bases fitting TRBD1. Trimming took 4 bases from V and 4 from J; bases not matched to a gene: 9. The germline V gene has CDR1 PRHDT and CDR2 FYEKMQ (reference sequence). The CDR3 runs to 15 residues. CDR3 protein: CASSSRETGTTEAFF. CDR3 nucleotide sequence: TGTGCCAGCAGCTCCAGGGAGACAGGGACCACTGAAGCTTTCTTT.

The V gene is TRBV7-9, the J gene TRBJ2-3; tentatively, D is TRBD2 (7 bases). The germline CDR1 and CDR2 sequences are SEHNR and FQNEAQ (reference sequence). Deletions cut 5 bases from V and 2 bases from J, with 14 bases between. The CDR3 loop spans 15 amino acids. The CDR3 protein is CASSMGGGFTDTQYF. DNA of the CDR3: TGTGCCAGCAGCATGGGCGGGGGCTTCACAGATACGCAGTATTTT.

This rearrangement joins TRBV7-2 to TRBJ1-1, with D possibly being TRBD1 (5 bases). CDR3 length: 14 amino acids. Germline CDR1 reads SGHTA; CDR2 reads FQGNSA. The V end was cut by 5 bases, the J end by 7 bases, with 17 bases between. This CDR3 reads CASSTNQGVNEAFF. CDR3 nucleotides: TGTGCCAGCAGCACCAACCAAGGGGTGAATGAAGCTTTCTTT.

The chain has TRBV5-8 and TRBJ1-4; D uncertain. V lost 7 bases, J lost 0 bases, and 19 bases lay in between. From germline, CDR1 is SGHTS and CDR2 YDEGEE. The CDR3 runs 17 residues. The CDR3 nucleotides are TGTGCCAGCTTCTCGAGTCGGAAGATTACAACTAATGAAAAACTGTTTTTT. It translates to CASFSSRKITTNEKLFF.

This clone was detected once. This chain joins TRBV7-2 and TRBJ1-6; no clear D gene. Germline V lookup: CDR1 SGHTA, CDR2 FQGNSA. V was shortened by 1 base and J by 7 bases, with 5 bases between the two germline ends. The CDR3 is made up of 13 amino acids. CDR3 residues: CASSLDRNSPLHF. The CDR3 region has the DNA TGTGCCAGCAGCTTAGATAGGAATTCACCCCTCCACTTT.

The chain employs TRBV29-1 and TRBJ1-2, with 7 bases identical to TRBD1. The CDR3 is made up of 13 amino acids. J gave up 0 bases and V 7 bases, and 5 bases lay outside the gene matches. The germline V gene has CDR1 SQVTM and CDR2 ANQGSEA. CDR3 nucleotides: TGCAGCGCCCGGGGACAGACTAACTATGGCTACACCTTC. This codes for CSARGQTNYGYTF. The whole variable domain, filled in from reference TRBV29-1 and TRBJ1-2, reads SAVISQKPSRDICQRGTSLTIQCQVDSQVTMMFWYRQQPGQSLTLIATANQGSEATYESGFVIDKFPISRPNLTFSTLTVSNMSPEDSSIYLCSARGQTNYGYTFGSGTRLTVV.

The gene calls are TRBV2 and TRBJ2-1; the D gene is possibly TRBD1 (6 bases). Germline lookup yields CDR1 SNHLY and CDR2 FYNNEI. This CDR3 is 13 amino acids long. Trimming pared 8 bases from V and 0 bases from J, leaving 8 bases between. This chain's CDR3 is CASRDNSYNEQFF. The CDR3 DNA follows: TGTGCCAGCCGGGACAACTCCTACAATGAGCAGTTCTTC.

This clone appeared a few times. This sequence joins TRBV6-1 and TRBJ2-1; the D call may be TRBD1 or TRBD2 (5 bases each). The length of the CDR3 is 14 residues. The germline V and J ends were trimmed by 4 bases and 9 bases, with 16 bases remaining between them. CDR1 is MNHNS and CDR2 is SASEGT in the germline V gene. The CDR3 DNA is TGTGCCAGCAGTGCAGGGAGCGAAACGAGTGAGCAGTTCTTC. Translating gives CASSAGSETSEQFF.

V gene TRBV2 combines with J gene TRBJ1-2; D remains unclear. This CDR3 is 13 amino acids long. V lost 2 bases and J lost 3, with 7 bases in between. Germline values: CDR1 SNHLY, CDR2 FYNNEI. This CDR3 reads CASSEKRDYGYTF. The CDR3 region has the DNA TGTGCCAGCAGTGAAAAGAGGGACTATGGCTACACCTTC.

The genes are TRBV4-1 and TRBJ2-7; D is possibly TRBD1 (6 bases). The CDR3 is made up of 13 amino acids. Trimming shortened V by 3 bases and J by 1 base, and 7 bases separated the two germline ends. Germline V gene sequence: CDR1 MGHRA, CDR2 YSYEKL. DNA of the CDR3: TGCGCCAGCAGCCACGGGACATCCTACGAGCAGTACTTC. This codes for CASSHGTSYEQYF.